Listed below are T cell receptor beta chains from one sample, sequenced in a study of control samples from healthy donors and cancer patients. Produced via immunoSEQ multiplex PCR; TCRdb's table is partial and in-frame only. The sample has under 130,000 clones, more than 85% seen once. Sample: PBMCs. These receptors were collected from a man in his 60s with lung cancer. Each CDR3 is given with its conserved first and last residue.

v_call cdr3_aa
TRBV12-3/TRBV12-4 CASSLLEDYGYTF
TRBV19 CASSIGGGDQPQHF
TRBV9 CASSVAPGAVETQYF
TRBV3-1/TRBV3-2 CASSQVRTGNTEAFF
TRBV18 CASSPDRGNSPLHF
TRBV3-1/TRBV3-2 CASRFGQGESPLHF
TRBV7-3 CASSPRTLNTGELFF
TRBV18 CASSPAMVATNEKLFF
TRBV29-1 CSVESGVWGYTF
TRBV6-5 CASSYLEDGEETQYF
TRBV7-2 CASSLRGGLLETQYF
TRBV7-9 CASSQTGSGNTIYF
TRBV4-2 CASSQGLRSRGAEQFF
TRBV30 CAWSPGPLGTEAFF
TRBV2 CASRGLSTDTQYF